These 13 T cell receptor beta chains were all obtained from the same sample, sequenced in a study of memory CD4+ T cells and cytomegalovirus serostatus. The sort gate was single viable CD3+CD4+CD8-CD45RO+ cells for memory CD4+ T cells. The assay was immunoSEQ multiplex PCR, and TCRdb's table has in-frame clones only and misses some. The sample contains approximately 40,000 clones, roughly three quarters of which appear only once. Specimen: memory CD4+ T cells from blood. These receptors originate from an adult in good health and CMV-seronegative.

This clone has just a few counts. The chain is built from TRBV20-1 and TRBJ1-1; TRBD1 agrees at 9 bases. This CDR3 has 11 residues. Losses at the gene ends were 6 bases for V and 9 bases for J; bases not matched to a gene: 5. Germline V lookup: CDR1 DFQATT, CDR2 SNEGSKA (reference sequence). The CDR3 sequence: CSAGQGLKAFF. The DNA of the CDR3 is TGCAGTGCGGGACAGGGACTGAAAGCTTTCTTT.

This clone was seen more than once but under ten times. The chain employs TRBV6-1 and TRBJ2-7; D not resolved. Germline V gives CDR1 MNHNS, CDR2 SASEGT. The CDR3 length is 11 residues. Deletions cut 6 bases from V and 5 bases from J, with 8 bases between. For the CDR3, the DNA is TGTGCCAGCAGCCACACCCACGAGCAGTACTTC. This codes for CASSHTHEQYF.

This clone was found once. The chain uses TRBV28 and TRBJ2-1; 7 bases align to TRBD1. CDR1 MDHEN and CDR2 SYDVKM come from the germline V gene. V shed 3 bases, J shed 4 bases, and the junction held 6 bases outside the gene matches. CDR3 length: 15 residues. The CDR3 sequence: CASSFLDRRYNEQFF. The DNA for the CDR3 is TGTGCCAGCAGTTTCTTGGACAGGAGGTACAATGAGCAGTTCTTC.

This clone has more than one count but fewer than ten. CDR3 sequence: CASSFSTGYGYTF. CDR3 nucleotide sequence: TGTGCCAGCAGTTTCTCTACAGGCTATGGCTACACCTTC. This chain connects TRBV27 to TRBJ1-2, with D possibly being TRBD1 (5 bases). In germline, CDR1 is MNHEY, CDR2 SMNVEV (reference sequence). The CDR3 loop spans 13 amino acids. Trimming cost V 3 bases and J 4 bases, with 9 bases left between them.

The chain combines TRBV27 with TRBJ2-1, with a tentative D call TRBD1 (6 bases). Germline CDR1 MNHEY, CDR2 SMNVEV (reference sequence). V lost 7 bases and J 0 bases, leaving 22 bases between the germline ends. The CDR3 has 18 amino acids. The DNA for the CDR3 is TGTGCCAGCAACCGGTATCCCGGGGACATCAGCTCCTACAATGAGCAGTTCTTC. This sequence encodes CASNRYPGDISSYNEQFF.

V is TRBV5-1 and J is TRBJ2-7; TRBD1 aligns across 9 bases. In germline, CDR1 is SGHRS, CDR2 YFSETQ. The CDR3 totals 13 residues. V shed 5 bases and J 5 bases; nucleotides not matched to a gene: 5. Written as DNA, the CDR3 is TGCGCCAGCAGGGACAGGGGTACGGACGAGCAGTACTTC. Its translation is CASRDRGTDEQYF. The variable domain in full, completed from reference TRBV5-1 and TRBJ2-7, reads KAGVTQTPRYLIKTRGQQVTLSCSPISGHRSVSWYQQTPGQGLQFLFEYFSETQRNKGNFPGRFSGRQFSNSRSEMNVSTLELGDSALYLCASRDRGTDEQYFGPGTRLTVT.

The chain is built from TRBV7-9 and TRBJ1-2, with unresolved D. Germline V gives CDR1 SEHNR, CDR2 FQNEAQ (reference sequence). This CDR3 region has 15 residues. V was cut by 2 bases and J by 4 bases, with 14 bases left in between. The CDR3 is CASSLPRTGFYGYTF. Here the CDR3 DNA reads TGTGCCAGCAGCTTACCTAGGACCGGGTTCTATGGCTACACCTTC. Variable domain in full (rest from reference TRBV7-9 and TRBJ1-2): DTGVSQNPRHKITKRGQNVTFRCDPISEHNRLYWYRQTLGQGPEFLTYFQNEAQLEKSRLLSDRFSAERPKGSFSTLEIQRTEQGDSAMYLCASSLPRTGFYGYTFGSGTRLTVV.

The rearrangement joins TRBV30 to TRBJ2-7, with TRBD2 as a possible D gene (5 bases). The CDR3 contains 14 residues. V shed 5 bases and J shed 1 base, with 15 bases lying between them. Per the germline V gene, CDR1 is GTSNPN and CDR2 is SVGIG (reference sequence). The CDR3, as DNA: TGTGCCTGGGTGACAACCCGGGGTTCCTACGAGCAGTACTTC. This translates into CAWVTTRGSYEQYF.

The rearrangement links TRBV7-2 to TRBJ1-1; tentatively, D is TRBD1 (5 bases). V shed 4 bases and J shed 1 base, with 13 bases lying between them. In germline, CDR1 is SGHTA, CDR2 FQGNSA. The CDR3 has 15 residues. For the CDR3, the DNA is TGTGCCAGCAGCTCAGCAGGGCTTAAGAACACTGAAGCTTTCTTT. Translating it yields CASSSAGLKNTEAFF.

The rearrangement links TRBV5-1 to TRBJ1-4; D is unclear. The ends were cut back, 4 bases at V and 7 bases at J, with 11 bases in the middle. There are 13 residues in the CDR3. In germline, CDR1 is SGHRS, CDR2 YFSETQ. CDR3 DNA: TGCGCCAGCAGCCGAGACCGGGGTGAAAAACTGTTTTTT. This sequence encodes CASSRDRGEKLFF.

This rearrangement joins TRBV18 to TRBJ1-6, with 7 bases matching TRBD1. There are 15 residues in the CDR3. CDR1 KGHSH and CDR2 LQKENI come from the germline V gene. V shed 0 bases and J 10 bases; nucleotides not matched to a gene: 6. The CDR3 DNA is TGTGCCAGCTCACCACCTCAGGGGGTCGGGTCACCCCTCCACTTT. Its translation is CASSPPQGVGSPLHF. The variable domain in full, completed from reference TRBV18 and TRBJ1-6, reads NAGVMQNPRHLVRRRGQEARLRCSPMKGHSHVYWYRQLPEEGLKFMVYLQKENIIDESGMPKERFSAEFPKEGPSILRIQQVVRGDSAAYFCASSPPQGVGSPLHFGNGTRLTVT.

This clone was seen a few times. This chain uses TRBV6-4 with TRBJ1-6; the D gene is possibly TRBD1 (6 bases). The V end was cut by 6 bases, the J end by 7 bases, with 13 bases between. This CDR3 has 14 residues. CDR1 is MRHNA and CDR2 is SNTAGT in the germline V gene. The CDR3 is CASRNRVPNSPLHF. The CDR3 DNA sequence: TGTGCCAGCAGGAACAGGGTGCCCAATTCACCCCTCCACTTT.

The rearrangement joins TRBV15 to TRBJ1-5, with D unclear. Per germline, CDR1 LNHNV and CDR2 YYDKDF (reference sequence). The CDR3 is 15 amino acids. Trimming took 0 bases from V and 1 from J, leaving 7 bases between them. The CDR3 is CATSRDRGSNQPQHF. CDR3 nucleotides: TGTGCCACCAGCAGAGACCGTGGGAGCAATCAGCCCCAGCATTTT.